The clone carrying this T cell receptor beta chain was counted a few times. No antigen is known for it. This specimen belongs to a study of beta chain features in type 1 diabetes. Findings and limits, study-wide: Moderate yet significant TCRB CDR3 shortening was seen in Type 1 diabetes patients in all four CD4+ subsets.

The CDR3 has 12 residues. Trimming shortened V by 0 bases and J by 11 bases, and 10 bases separated the two germline ends. Germline-derived CDR1 and CDR2 are MNHEY and SVGAGI. TCRB transcripts that were expressed got sequenced, as all of the isolated RNA had been reverse transcribed. Naive, central memory and regulatory T cell samples came to a mean of around 3.3 million reads. Libraries were prepared by immunoSEQ multiplex PCR; TCRdb keeps only in-frame clonotypes and omits some of them. The sample includes around 140,000 clones, more than 9% of them seen just once. A CD45RO/CCR7/CD25/CD127/CD95/CD27 panel sorted naive, central memory, regulatory and stem cell-like memory CD4+ cells.

This sequence was found in a young man in good health. Input material: naive CD4+ T cells from blood. The rearrangement links TRBV6-5 to TRBJ2-5, with a possible D match to TRBD2 (5 bases). DNA of the CDR3: TGTGCCAGCAGTTACTCTCGGGGAGAGCAGTACTTC. Translated: CASSYSRGEQYF.